This record covers a single T cell receptor (beta chain). The source of the sample is a study of low-dose radiotherapy and immunotherapy resistance in tumors. V lost 6 bases and J 1 base, leaving 3 bases between the germline ends. The CDR3 is 11 amino acids. Germline CDR1 and CDR2: MDHEN and SYDVKM. Documented time point: after trial treatment. Treatment in this sample: LDRT plus nivolumab, ipilimumab, low-dose cyclophosphamide and aspirin (RACIN trial). Treatment combined nivolumab, ipilimumab, aspirin, low-dose cyclophosphamide and low-dose radiotherapy in a dose-escalation trial. Eligible patients had advanced solid tumors lacking tumor-infiltrating lymphocytes. Using a constant-region primer together with a V-primer adapter, TCRs were subjected to 20 PCR cycles of amplification. mRNA that had been isolated underwent amplification through in vitro transcription. TCRdb reprocessed the reads with MiXCR, giving one entry per CDR3 protein. The sample shows under 60,000 distinct CDR3 sequences, around 34% of them seen only once.

This clonotype was sampled from a male donor with rectosigmoid adenocarcinoma. The rearrangement uses TRBV28 and TRBJ2-5; D call uncertain. The sequences come from PBMCs, collected after low-dose radiotherapy plus immunotherapy. The CDR3 spells CASRGQETQYF. The CDR3 nucleotides read TGTGCCAGCAGAGGCCAAGAGACCCAGTACTTC.